The rows below give T cell receptor beta chains drawn from one sample of a study of PD-L1 blockade in urothelial cancer. The data were produced by immunoSEQ multiplex PCR, yet TCRdb's version contains in-frame clones alone and is incomplete. The sample holds 130,000 or so clones, roughly 80% seen once. The sample was PBMCs, taken around atezolizumab (anti-PD-L1) treatment. All receptors come from a man over 45 with urothelial cancer. Both conserved end residues are part of each CDR3. A D gene is named only where the DNA matches it firmly. Expanded clones are given a class, and other clones once, few, many or no size at all.

J: TRBJ2-1
D: -
size: -
V: TRBV12-5
DNA: TGTGCTAGTGGTTCCTCGGGCGGGATTGGGCAGTTCTTC
CDR3: CASGSSGGIGQFF

J: TRBJ2-3
D: -
size: -
V: TRBV19
DNA: TGTGCCAGTAGCGATGCGGGGTCCAGCACAGATACGCAGTATTTT
CDR3: CASSDAGSSTDTQYF

J: TRBJ2-7
D: TRBD2
size: -
V: TRBV25-1
DNA: TGTGCCAGCAGAGCTAGCGGTTCCTACGAGCAGTACTTC
CDR3: CASRASGSYEQYF

J: TRBJ2-3
D: -
size: -
V: TRBV11-3
DNA: TGTGCCAGCAGCTCGGGATTCACAGATACGCAGTATTTT
CDR3: CASSSGFTDTQYF

J: TRBJ2-7
D: TRBD2
size: -
V: TRBV15
DNA: TGTGCCACCAGCAGAGGTAGGACTAGCGGAGTCTACGAGCAGTACTTC
CDR3: CATSRGRTSGVYEQYF

J: TRBJ2-2
D: -
size: -
V: TRBV6-5
DNA: TGTGCCAGCAGGACCCGGGAGTTCGGCGGGGAGCTGTTTTTT
CDR3: CASRTREFGGELFF

J: TRBJ1-6
D: -
size: -
V: TRBV30
DNA: TGTGCCTGGAGTGTACGCAGGGGACCTAATTCACCCCTCCACTTT
CDR3: CAWSVRRGPNSPLHF

J: TRBJ1-1
D: -
size: few
V: TRBV19
DNA: TGTGCCAGTAGCGCGGTCGTGAACACTGAAGCTTTCTTT
CDR3: CASSAVVNTEAFF

J: TRBJ2-3
D: TRBD2
size: -
V: TRBV5-1
DNA: TGCGCCAGCACCGATAGCGGGGGCACAGATACGCAGTATTTT
CDR3: CASTDSGGTDTQYF

J: TRBJ2-1
D: TRBD2
size: -
V: TRBV10-3
DNA: TGTGCCATCCGGACTAGCGGCAATGAGCAGTTCTTC
CDR3: CAIRTSGNEQFF

J: TRBJ2-3
D: TRBD2
size: once
V: TRBV30
DNA: TGTGCCTGGAGTGTACCGAGGCGGGAGGGCCCTCAAACAGATACGCAGTATTTT
CDR3: CAWSVPRREGPQTDTQYF

J: TRBJ2-1
D: TRBD2
size: -
V: TRBV4-2
DNA: TGTGCCAGCAGCCTTGGGACTAGCGGGAGGGCCAAAGGCAATGAGCAGTTCTTC
CDR3: CASSLGTSGRAKGNEQFF

J: TRBJ1-5
D: TRBD1
size: -
V: TRBV29-1
DNA: TGCAGCGTTGTAGGGACAGATAGCAATCAGCCCCAGCATTTT
CDR3: CSVVGTDSNQPQHF

J: TRBJ1-2
D: TRBD1
size: -
V: TRBV5-4
DNA: TGTGCCAGCAGCTTCCCCCACCGGGACAGGGATGGCTACACCTTC
CDR3: CASSFPHRDRDGYTF

J: TRBJ1-1
D: TRBD1
size: -
V: TRBV4-1
DNA: TGCGCCAGCAGCCAACGGACTTTAGGACAGGGGAACACTGAAGCTTTCTTT
CDR3: CASSQRTLGQGNTEAFF

J: TRBJ2-1
D: TRBD2
size: -
V: TRBV11-3
DNA: TGTGCCAGCAGCTTAGGGACTAGCGGCAATGAGCAGTTCTTC
CDR3: CASSLGTSGNEQFF

J: TRBJ2-3
D: TRBD2
size: -
V: TRBV29-1
DNA: TGCAGCATCTTGATAGCGGGAGGGCCGGGCACAGATACGCAGTATTTT
CDR3: CSILIAGGPGTDTQYF

J: TRBJ2-5
D: TRBD2
size: few
V: TRBV28
DNA: TGTGCCAGCAGTTCGCCGACTAGCCGGGAGACCCAGTACTTC
CDR3: CASSSPTSRETQYF

J: TRBJ1-2
D: -
size: -
V: TRBV27
DNA: TGTGCCAGCAGTCCCCCGGGATTGAGCTACTATGGCTACACCTTC
CDR3: CASSPPGLSYYGYTF

J: TRBJ2-2
D: -
size: few
V: TRBV28
DNA: TGTGCCAGCAGTTTCTGGGCGCAGGGCAACGGGGAGCTGTTTTTT
CDR3: CASSFWAQGNGELFF

J: TRBJ2-3
D: -
size: -
V: TRBV4-1
DNA: TGCGCCAGCAGCGGCCGAGACTTGGATGGGGATACGCAGTATTTT
CDR3: CASSGRDLDGDTQYF

J: TRBJ2-7
D: TRBD1
size: -
V: TRBV27
DNA: TGTGCCAGCAGTTTGGGAAGGACAGGGAAAGAGCAGTACTTC
CDR3: CASSLGRTGKEQYF

J: TRBJ2-2
D: TRBD1
size: -
V: TRBV5-4
DNA: TGTGCCAGCAGCACCGGCGGACAGGGGGCGATCGGGGAGCTGTTTTTT
CDR3: CASSTGGQGAIGELFF

J: TRBJ2-7
D: TRBD2
size: -
V: TRBV19
DNA: TGTGCCAGTAAGACTAGCGGGAGCTACGAGCAGTACTTC
CDR3: CASKTSGSYEQYF

J: TRBJ2-7
D: -
size: few
V: TRBV5-4
DNA: TGTCCCCTCCCGGGCTACGAGCAGTACTTC
CDR3: CPLPGYEQYF

J: TRBJ1-5
D: -
size: few
V: TRBV5-5
DNA: TGTGCCAGCAGCCGGGACAACAATCAGCCCCAGCATTTT
CDR3: CASSRDNNQPQHF

J: TRBJ1-4
D: TRBD1
size: -
V: TRBV15
DNA: TGTGCCACCAGCAGATCAGGGGGACGGGCCAATGAAAAACTGTTTTTT
CDR3: CATSRSGGRANEKLFF

J: TRBJ1-5
D: -
size: -
V: TRBV28
DNA: TGTGCCAGCAGAGTCCGGTGGGGCTCCACGAATCAGCCCCAGCATTTT
CDR3: CASRVRWGSTNQPQHF

J: TRBJ1-1
D: -
size: -
V: TRBV7-2
DNA: TGTGCCAGCAGCTGGGGGGGAGACATGAACACTGAAGCTTTCTTT
CDR3: CASSWGGDMNTEAFF

J: TRBJ2-3
D: -
size: -
V: TRBV9
DNA: TGTGCCAGCAGCGTAGAATCCCTTAGCACAGATACGCAGTATTTT
CDR3: CASSVESLSTDTQYF

J: TRBJ1-1
D: -
size: -
V: TRBV7-7
DNA: TGTGCTAGCAGCCTTACTCAGAACACTGAAGCTTTCTTT
CDR3: CASSLTQNTEAFF

J: TRBJ2-7
D: -
size: -
V: TRBV4-1
DNA: TGCGCCAGCAGCTCGGACAGAAGAGGCGAGCAGTACTTC
CDR3: CASSSDRRGEQYF

J: TRBJ1-4
D: -
size: once
V: TRBV30
DNA: TGTGCCTGGAAGGGCGAGGGTAGGGAAAAACTGTTTTTT
CDR3: CAWKGEGREKLFF

J: TRBJ2-3
D: -
size: -
V: TRBV18
DNA: TGTGCCAGCTCACCAATTTCAGGGGTTGGCACAGATACGCAGTATTTT
CDR3: CASSPISGVGTDTQYF

J: TRBJ2-1
D: TRBD2
size: -
V: TRBV2
DNA: TGTGCCAGCGCCAGCGGGAGCCTTTACAATGAGCAGTTCTTC
CDR3: CASASGSLYNEQFF

J: TRBJ2-1
D: TRBD2
size: -
V: TRBV30
DNA: TGTGCCTGGAGTGTGGGGCTAGCGGAATACAATGAGCAGTTCTTC
CDR3: CAWSVGLAEYNEQFF

J: TRBJ2-2
D: -
size: -
V: TRBV5-1
DNA: TGCGCCAGCAGTCGGCAGGGGAACACCGGGGAGCTGTTTTTT
CDR3: CASSRQGNTGELFF

J: TRBJ2-7
D: TRBD2
size: -
V: TRBV6-5
DNA: TGTGCCAGCAGTAGAACTAGCGGGAGTCGCGAGCAGTACTTC
CDR3: CASSRTSGSREQYF

J: TRBJ1-5
D: TRBD1
size: few
V: TRBV5-1
DNA: TGCGCCAGCAGCTTGGGGACAGGGCCTTATCAGCCCCAGCATTTT
CDR3: CASSLGTGPYQPQHF

J: TRBJ2-3
D: -
size: -
V: TRBV6-6
DNA: TGTGCCAGCATGACAAAACTCACAGATACGCAGTATTTT
CDR3: CASMTKLTDTQYF

J: TRBJ2-2
D: TRBD2
size: -
V: TRBV7-7
DNA: TGTGCTAGCACCCAAGGGGTGGCGGGAGATGTCGGGGAGCTGTTTTTT
CDR3: CASTQGVAGDVGELFF

J: TRBJ1-2
D: TRBD1
size: -
V: TRBV10-2
DNA: TGCGCCAGTTGCCGGGACAGGGGGAAGGATGGCTACACCTTC
CDR3: CASCRDRGKDGYTF

J: TRBJ2-7
D: -
size: -
V: TRBV28
DNA: TGTGCCAGCAGTTCGTCCTACGAGCAGTACTTC
CDR3: CASSSSYEQYF

J: TRBJ2-2
D: TRBD2
size: -
V: TRBV4-2
DNA: TGTGCCAGCAGCCAACCCCGATCAGCGGGGCAGAACACCGGGGAGCTGTTTTTT
CDR3: CASSQPRSAGQNTGELFF

J: TRBJ2-1
D: -
size: -
V: TRBV6-1
DNA: TGTGCCAGCAGTGAAAGCGCGGGAACGTACAATGAGCAGTTCTTC
CDR3: CASSESAGTYNEQFF

J: TRBJ1-1
D: -
size: -
V: TRBV14
DNA: TGTGCCAGCAGCCAAGATGGGCGATTAGTGCCTTTCTTT
CDR3: CASSQDGRLVPFF

J: TRBJ1-3
D: TRBD1
size: once
V: TRBV10-3
DNA: TGTGCCATCAGTGAAGCGGACAGGCGCTCTGGAAACACCATATATTTT
CDR3: CAISEADRRSGNTIYF

J: TRBJ2-5
D: TRBD2
size: -
V: TRBV2
DNA: TGTGCCAGCAAAGCGGGACTAGCGGGTGTTGGGACCCAGTACTTC
CDR3: CASKAGLAGVGTQYF

J: TRBJ2-3
D: -
size: -
V: TRBV18
DNA: TGTGCCAGCTCACCAGTGACGGGGGTCAGCACAGATACGCAGTATTTT
CDR3: CASSPVTGVSTDTQYF

J: TRBJ1-2
D: -
size: -
V: TRBV30
DNA: TGTGCCTGCGGCGGCAGACAAACCTGGACGGGGGGCTACACCTTC
CDR3: CACGGRQTWTGGYTF

J: TRBJ2-7
D: TRBD1
size: -
V: TRBV28
DNA: TGTGCCAGCAGTTTTCGACAGGGGTTGGCCTACGAGCAGTACTTC
CDR3: CASSFRQGLAYEQYF

J: TRBJ1-1
D: -
size: -
V: TRBV7-9
DNA: TGTGCCAGCAGCTCCGGCGGACGGGGGAACACTGAAGCTTTCTTT
CDR3: CASSSGGRGNTEAFF

J: TRBJ2-3
D: TRBD2
size: -
V: TRBV9
DNA: TGTGCCAGCAGCGTAGGTATTAGCGGGAGGGTAACAGATACGCAGTATTTT
CDR3: CASSVGISGRVTDTQYF

J: TRBJ1-1
D: -
size: few
V: TRBV5-4
DNA: TGTGCCAGCAGCTTGGGGGGTCAGGGTGAAGCTTTCTTT
CDR3: CASSLGGQGEAFF

J: TRBJ2-3
D: TRBD2
size: -
V: TRBV28
DNA: TGTGCCAGCCGGGGACTAGCTACAACTACATTCACAGATACGCAGTATTTT
CDR3: CASRGLATTTFTDTQYF